The 19 T cell receptor beta chains below come from one sample, sequenced in a study of identifying expanded T cells in peripheral blood. Sequencing used immunoSEQ multiplex PCR; TCRdb keeps in-frame clones, though not all of them. This sample yields approximately 100,000 clones, of which around 88% are seen a single time; 4% belongs to the top ten. Sequenced input: blood. These receptors were obtained from a person aged 18-70 years in good health.

The genes are TRBV5-4 and TRBJ2-1; 12 bases are a match to TRBD2. The CDR3 covers 15 residues. V dropped 3 bases and J dropped 14; count of bases not matched to a gene: 12. Germline-derived CDR1 and CDR2 are SGHNT and YYREEE (reference sequence). DNA for the CDR3: TGTGCCAGCAGCTCCCTTCGACTAGCGGGGGCCGGGGAGTTCTTC. Translating it yields CASSSLRLAGAGEFF. The variable domain in full, with the rest retrieved from reference TRBV5-4 and TRBJ2-1, is ETGVTQSPTHLIKTRGQQVTLRCSSQSGHNTVSWYQQALGQGPQFIFQYYREEENGRGNFPPRFSGLQFPNYSSELNVNALELDDSALYLCASSSLRLAGAGEFFGPGTRLTVL.

This clone has a single count. The rearrangement links TRBV29-1 to TRBJ2-7, with no clear D. Between the trimmed V and J ends, which lost 7 bases and 4 bases, there was a span of 8 bases. Germline V gene data show CDR1 as SQVTM and CDR2 as ANQGSEA. The CDR3 is made up of 10 amino acids. This CDR3 is CSATDYEQYF. The DNA for the CDR3 is TGCAGCGCGACTGATTACGAGCAGTACTTC.

The chain carries TRBV7-8 and TRBJ2-7, with D uncertain. The V gene lost 5 bases and the J gene lost 1 base, with 3 bases spanning the gap. The V gene's germline CDR1 is SGHVS and CDR2 FQNEAQ. This CDR3 comprises 11 residues. The CDR3 nucleotides are TGTGCCAGCAGCGGTTCCTACGAGCAGTACTTC. This gives the protein CASSGSYEQYF. The whole variable domain, filled in from reference TRBV7-8 and TRBJ2-7, reads GAGVSQSPRYKVAKRGQDVALRCDPISGHVSLFWYQQALGQGPEFLTYFQNEAQLDKSGLPSDRFFAERPEGSVSTLKIQRTQQEDSAVYLCASSGSYEQYFGPGTRLTVT.

DNA of the CDR3: TGCGCCAGCAGCCAAGATCCCGGAGGGGGCGGAGAAGAGACCCAGTACTTC. This gives the protein CASSQDPGGGGEETQYF. V and J are TRBV4-3 and TRBJ2-5, with a weak D call TRBD1 (7 bases). Germline CDR1 reads LGHNA; CDR2 reads YSLEER. This CDR3 contains 17 residues. V was clipped by 0 bases and J by 3 bases, with 17 bases between them.

The chain carries TRBV2 and TRBJ2-1; no clear D. V lost 6 bases to trimming and J lost 6 bases, with 9 bases between them. From germline, CDR1 is SNHLY and CDR2 FYNNEI. The CDR3 extends over 12 amino acids. The chain's CDR3 is CASRTDGNEQFF. For the CDR3, the DNA is TGTGCCAGCAGGACGGACGGCAATGAGCAGTTCTTC.

This clone was counted a few times. V gene TRBV9 combines with J gene TRBJ1-2, with 8 bases that match TRBD1. The CDR3 has 15 residues. V gave up 0 bases and J gave up 7 bases; unmatched junction bases: 8. The germline CDR1 and CDR2 sequences are SGDLS and YYNGEE. The CDR3 sequence: CASSVVGQGVTGYTF. CDR3 nucleotides: TGTGCCAGCAGCGTAGTTGGACAGGGAGTCACTGGCTACACCTTC. The entire variable domain, with the rest obtained from reference TRBV9 and TRBJ1-2, is as follows: DSGVTQTPKHLITATGQRVTLRCSPRSGDLSVYWYQQSLDQGLQFLIQYYNGEERAKGNILERFSAQQFPDLHSELNLSSLELGDSALYFCASSVVGQGVTGYTFGSGTRLTVV.

For the CDR3, the DNA is TGTGCCAGCTCTCTTAAGACTAGCGGGAGGGCGAACACCGGGGAGCTGTTTTTT. Residues: CASSLKTSGRANTGELFF. The chain uses TRBV18 and TRBJ2-2; 14 bases agree with TRBD2. CDR3 length: 18 amino acids. Germline V gene sequence: CDR1 KGHSH, CDR2 LQKENI. Germline trimming cut 6 bases from V and 0 bases from J; bases unmatched to any gene: 6.

The V call is TRBV7-6, the J call TRBJ1-5; D perhaps matches TRBD1 (5 bases). Trimming removed 0 bases from V and 5 bases from J, with 5 bases in between. Germline lookup yields CDR1 SGHVS and CDR2 FNYEAQ. This CDR3 spans 13 amino acids. This CDR3 reads CASSLAGDQPQHF. The CDR3 DNA follows: TGTGCCAGCAGCTTAGCAGGGGATCAGCCCCAGCATTTT.

DNA for the CDR3: TGCGCCAGCAGCTTGGATCCAGGGAACACTGAAGCTTTCTTT. It codes for CASSLDPGNTEAFF. This sequence joins TRBV5-1 and TRBJ1-1, with no clear D. With 0 bases removed from V and 1 base from J, the gap between germline ends came to 7 bases. CDR1 is SGHRS, CDR2 YFSETQ, per germline. The CDR3 consists of 14 residues.

The chain couples TRBV5-1 to TRBJ2-2; 10 positions agree with TRBD2. The CDR3 loop spans 17 amino acids. The V gene's germline CDR1 is SGHRS and CDR2 YFSETQ. J gave up 0 bases and V 6 bases, and 8 bases lay outside the gene matches. CDR3: CASKGTSAFANTGELFF. The CDR3 nucleotides read TGCGCCAGCAAAGGGACTAGCGCGTTCGCGAACACCGGGGAGCTGTTTTTT.

The chain recombines TRBV5-1 with TRBJ1-1; a possible D gene is TRBD1 (5 bases). The CDR3 is made up of 16 amino acids. CDR1 is SGHRS and CDR2 is YFSETQ in the germline V gene. The germline V and J ends were trimmed by 4 bases and 0 bases, with 16 bases remaining between them. The chain's CDR3 is CASSPPGGSMNTEAFF. Written as DNA, the CDR3 is TGCGCCAGCAGCCCCCCGGGGGGGTCAATGAACACTGAAGCTTTCTTT.

This sequence joins TRBV6-5 and TRBJ1-1; D is perhaps TRBD1 (6 bases). The CDR3 extends over 14 amino acids. Germline values: CDR1 MNHEY, CDR2 SVGAGI. The V and J ends lost 6 bases and 11 bases respectively, with 22 bases between them. The chain's CDR3 is CASRPREGVAYAFF. The CDR3 DNA sequence: TGTGCCAGCAGACCCCGAGAGGGGGTGGCATATGCTTTCTTT.

The chain combines TRBV9 with TRBJ2-3; D is unclear. Germline loops: CDR1 SGDLS, CDR2 YYNGEE. Trimming took 5 bases from V and 0 from J, leaving 10 bases between them. The length of the CDR3 is 14 residues. DNA of the CDR3: TGTGCCAGCAGGGCAGGCCTTAGCACAGATACGCAGTATTTT. Translation gives CASRAGLSTDTQYF.

This clone showed up just once. The chain is built from TRBV10-1 and TRBJ2-7; no clear D. This CDR3 comprises 14 residues. V was trimmed by 3 bases and J by 0 bases, leaving 9 bases between them. CDR1 WNHNN and CDR2 SYGVQD come from the germline V gene (reference sequence). CDR3 in DNA: TGCGCCAGCAGTGATGAGGAAAGCTCCTACGAGCAGTACTTC. This translates into CASSDEESSYEQYF.

The CDR3 DNA reads TGCGCCAGCAGCCAAGGAATGAGGGTTTACGCTGAAGCTTTCTTT. Amino acids: CASSQGMRVYAEAFF. V usage is TRBV4-1 and J usage is TRBJ1-1; D gene ambiguous. V lost 1 base to trimming and J lost 6 bases, with 15 bases between them. This CDR3 is built from 15 residues. Germline V gene sequence: CDR1 MGHRA, CDR2 YSYEKL.

This clone has a single count. This rearrangement joins TRBV27 to TRBJ2-7, with TRBD1 matching over 9 bases. Germline V gives CDR1 MNHEY, CDR2 SMNVEV (reference sequence). The CDR3 has 15 amino acids. The V gene end was trimmed by 5 bases and the J gene end by 3 bases; junction bases not matched to a gene: 8. The CDR3 loop reads CASSLTGGGGYEQYF. The DNA of the CDR3 is TGTGCCAGCAGTCTGACAGGGGGAGGGGGCTACGAGCAGTACTTC.

This chain links TRBV4-1 with TRBJ1-3; 7 bases match TRBD1. This CDR3 comprises 19 residues. Germline-derived CDR1 and CDR2 are MGHRA and YSYEKL. The J segment lost 1 base and the V segment lost 5 bases, leaving 17 bases of the junction unmatched. For the CDR3, the DNA is TGCGCCAGCAGCACCCAAGCCCTCCGACAGGGAACGTCTGGAAACACCATATATTTT. Protein: CASSTQALRQGTSGNTIYF.

The gene calls are TRBV7-3 and TRBJ2-3, with TRBD2 identical over 7 bases. With 2 bases clipped from V and 3 bases from J, the junction kept 2 bases outside the gene matches. CDR1 is SGHTA, CDR2 FQGTGA, per germline. The length of the CDR3 is 14 residues. This CDR3 reads CASSLGGRTDTQYF. DNA for the CDR3: TGTGCCAGCAGCTTAGGCGGGAGAACAGATACGCAGTATTTT.

The chain uses TRBV5-1 and TRBJ2-3; the match to TRBD2 covers 7 bases. J gave up 0 bases and V 5 bases, and 6 bases lay outside the gene matches. Per germline, CDR1 SGHRS and CDR2 YFSETQ. This CDR3 spans 15 amino acids. The DNA of the CDR3 is TGCGCCAGCAGTCTGGGAGGGGAAAGCACAGATACGCAGTATTTT. This encodes CASSLGGESTDTQYF.